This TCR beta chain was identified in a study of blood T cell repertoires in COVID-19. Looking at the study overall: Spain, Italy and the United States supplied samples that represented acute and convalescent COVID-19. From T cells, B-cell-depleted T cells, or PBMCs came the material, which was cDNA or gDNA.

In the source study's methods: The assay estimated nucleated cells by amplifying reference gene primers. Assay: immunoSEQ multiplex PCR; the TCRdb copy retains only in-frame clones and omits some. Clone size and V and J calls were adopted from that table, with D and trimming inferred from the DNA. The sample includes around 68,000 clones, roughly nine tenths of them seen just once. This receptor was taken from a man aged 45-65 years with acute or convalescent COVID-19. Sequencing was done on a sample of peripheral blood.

The CDR3 loop is CASHYQTGGKGPQHF. CDR3 DNA: TGTGCCAGCCACTACCAAACAGGGGGGAAAGGGCCCCAGCATTTT. The V and J genes are TRBV6-5 and TRBJ1-5, with 8 bases fitting TRBD1. After removal of 8 bases from V and 9 bases from J, the junction contained 15 bases not matched to a gene. Germline V lookup: CDR1 MNHEY, CDR2 SVGAGI. The CDR3 length is 15 residues.